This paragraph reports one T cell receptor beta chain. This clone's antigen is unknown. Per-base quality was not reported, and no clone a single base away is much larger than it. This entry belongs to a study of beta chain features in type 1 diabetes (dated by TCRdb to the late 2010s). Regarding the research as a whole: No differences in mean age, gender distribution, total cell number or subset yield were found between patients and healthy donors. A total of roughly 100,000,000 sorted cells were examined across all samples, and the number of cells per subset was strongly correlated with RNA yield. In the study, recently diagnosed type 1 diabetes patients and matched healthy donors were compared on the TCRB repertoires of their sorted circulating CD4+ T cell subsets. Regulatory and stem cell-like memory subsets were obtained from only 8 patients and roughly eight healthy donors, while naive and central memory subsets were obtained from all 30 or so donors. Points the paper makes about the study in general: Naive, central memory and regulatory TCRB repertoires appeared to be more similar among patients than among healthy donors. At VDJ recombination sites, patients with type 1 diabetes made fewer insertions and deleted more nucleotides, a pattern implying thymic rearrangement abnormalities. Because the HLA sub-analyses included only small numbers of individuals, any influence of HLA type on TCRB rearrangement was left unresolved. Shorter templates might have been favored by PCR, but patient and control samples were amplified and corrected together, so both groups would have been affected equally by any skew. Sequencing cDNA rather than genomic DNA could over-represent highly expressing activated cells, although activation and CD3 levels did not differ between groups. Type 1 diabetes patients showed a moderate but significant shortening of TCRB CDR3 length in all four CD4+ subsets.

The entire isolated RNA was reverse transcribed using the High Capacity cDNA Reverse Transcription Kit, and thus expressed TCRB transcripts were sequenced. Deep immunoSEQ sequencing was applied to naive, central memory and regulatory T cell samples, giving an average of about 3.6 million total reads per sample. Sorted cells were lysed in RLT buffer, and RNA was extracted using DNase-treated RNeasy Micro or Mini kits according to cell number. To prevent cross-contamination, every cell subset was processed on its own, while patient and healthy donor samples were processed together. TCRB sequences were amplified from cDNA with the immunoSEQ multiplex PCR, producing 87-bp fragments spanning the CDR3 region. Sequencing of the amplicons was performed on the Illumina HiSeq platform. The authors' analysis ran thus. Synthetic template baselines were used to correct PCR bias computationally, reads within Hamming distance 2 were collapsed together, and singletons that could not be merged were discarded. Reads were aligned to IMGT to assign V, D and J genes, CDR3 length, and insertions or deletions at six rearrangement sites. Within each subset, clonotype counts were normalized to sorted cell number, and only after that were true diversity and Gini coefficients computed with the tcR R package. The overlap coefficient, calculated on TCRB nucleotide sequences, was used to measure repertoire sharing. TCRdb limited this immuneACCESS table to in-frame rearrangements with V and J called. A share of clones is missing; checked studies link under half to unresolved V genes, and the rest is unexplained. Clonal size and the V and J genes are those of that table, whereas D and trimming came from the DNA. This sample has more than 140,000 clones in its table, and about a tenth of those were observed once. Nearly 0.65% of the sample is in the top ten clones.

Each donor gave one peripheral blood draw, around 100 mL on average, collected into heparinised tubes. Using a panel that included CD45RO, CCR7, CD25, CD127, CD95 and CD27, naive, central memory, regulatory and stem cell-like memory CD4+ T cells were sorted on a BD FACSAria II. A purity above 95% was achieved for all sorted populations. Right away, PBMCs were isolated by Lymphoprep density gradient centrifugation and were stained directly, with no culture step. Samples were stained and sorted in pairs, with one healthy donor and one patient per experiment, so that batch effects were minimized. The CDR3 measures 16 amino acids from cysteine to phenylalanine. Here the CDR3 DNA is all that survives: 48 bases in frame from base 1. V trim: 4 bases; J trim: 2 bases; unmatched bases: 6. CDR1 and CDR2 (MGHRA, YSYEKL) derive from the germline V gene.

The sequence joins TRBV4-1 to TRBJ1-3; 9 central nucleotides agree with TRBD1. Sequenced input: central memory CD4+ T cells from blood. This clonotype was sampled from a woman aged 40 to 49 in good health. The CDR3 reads CASSLGQGITGNTIYF. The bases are TGCGCCAGCAGCCTCGGACAGGGGATCACTGGAAACACCATATATTTT.